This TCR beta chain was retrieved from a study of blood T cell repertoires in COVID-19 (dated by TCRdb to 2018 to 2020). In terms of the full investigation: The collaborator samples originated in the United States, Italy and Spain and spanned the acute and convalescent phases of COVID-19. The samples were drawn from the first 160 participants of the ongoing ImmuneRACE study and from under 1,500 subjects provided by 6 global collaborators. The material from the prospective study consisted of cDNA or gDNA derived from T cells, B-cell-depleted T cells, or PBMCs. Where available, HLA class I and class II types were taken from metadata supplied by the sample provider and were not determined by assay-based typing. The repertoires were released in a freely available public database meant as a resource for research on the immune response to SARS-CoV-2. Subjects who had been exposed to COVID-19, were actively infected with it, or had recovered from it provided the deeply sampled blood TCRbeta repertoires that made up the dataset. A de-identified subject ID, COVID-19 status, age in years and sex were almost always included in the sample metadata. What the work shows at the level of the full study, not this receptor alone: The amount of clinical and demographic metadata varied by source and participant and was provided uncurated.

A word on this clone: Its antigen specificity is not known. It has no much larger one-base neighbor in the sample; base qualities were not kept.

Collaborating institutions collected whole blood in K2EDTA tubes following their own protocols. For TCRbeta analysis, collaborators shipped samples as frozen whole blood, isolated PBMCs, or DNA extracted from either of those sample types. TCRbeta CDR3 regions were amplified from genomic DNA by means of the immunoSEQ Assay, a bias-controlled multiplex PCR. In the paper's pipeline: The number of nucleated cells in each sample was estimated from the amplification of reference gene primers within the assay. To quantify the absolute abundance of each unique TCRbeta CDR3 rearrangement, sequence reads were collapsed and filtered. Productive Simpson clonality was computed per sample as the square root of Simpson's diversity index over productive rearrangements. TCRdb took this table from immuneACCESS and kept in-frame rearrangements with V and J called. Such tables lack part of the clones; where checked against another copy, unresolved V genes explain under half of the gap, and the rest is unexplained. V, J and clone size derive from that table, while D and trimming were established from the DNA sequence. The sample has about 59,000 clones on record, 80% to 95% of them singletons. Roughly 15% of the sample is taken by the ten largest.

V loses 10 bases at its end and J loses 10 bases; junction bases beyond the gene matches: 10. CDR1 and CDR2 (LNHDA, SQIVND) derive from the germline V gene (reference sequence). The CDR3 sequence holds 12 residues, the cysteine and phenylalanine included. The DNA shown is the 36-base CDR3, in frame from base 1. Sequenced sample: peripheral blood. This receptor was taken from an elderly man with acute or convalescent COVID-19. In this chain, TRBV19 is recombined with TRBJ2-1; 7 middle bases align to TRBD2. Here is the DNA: TGTGCCACCGGGGGGAGGTCGTGGGAGCAGTTCTTC. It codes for CATGGRSWEQFF. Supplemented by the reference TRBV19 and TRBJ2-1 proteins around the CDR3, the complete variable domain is DGGITQSPKYLFRKEGQNVTLSCEQNLNHDAMYWYRQDPGQGLRLIYYSQIVNDFQKGDIAEGYSVSREKKESFPLTVTSAQKNPTAFYLCATGGRSWEQFFGPGTRLTVL.